These 20 T cell receptor beta chains originate from one sample sequenced in a study of T cell repertoires in cytomegalovirus infection (dated by TCRdb to 2018 to 2020). The listed sequencing device is Illumina HiSeq 1500. TCRdb trimmed public reads at Q25 via fastp, called clones via MiXCR and kept in-frame beta chains. Rows merge per CDR3 protein into single entries with the most common DNA and genes. The sample contains 550,000 to 700,000 distinct CDR3 sequences, about 40% of them found a single time. About 46% of the sample rests with the top ten. In light of the paper, this sample's treatment or condition label describes: in vitro stimulation with specific CMV peptide epitopes to enrich CMV-specific T cells. Antigens of these TCRs are unknown. Sequenced material: cultured PBMCs, taken from culture after CMV antigen stimulation. The source is a human donor in good health (CMV status not recorded). Some clones in this sample may be carry-over from other donors' samples.

The gene calls are TRBV7-2 and TRBJ2-7; D gene unclear. The CDR3 spans 14 residues. Trimming removed 3 bases from V and 6 bases from J, with 15 bases in between. Germline-derived CDR1 and CDR2 are SGHTA and FQGNSA. DNA of the CDR3: TGTGCCAGCAGCTTCGCAGGTCCAGGCTCCGAGCAGTACTTC. Protein product: CASSFAGPGSEQYF.

The chain employs TRBV7-9 and TRBJ2-7; D gene uncertain. Trimming took off 6 bases at V and 5 bases at J, with 11 bases between the two ends. The CDR3 length is 12 residues. Germline-derived CDR1 and CDR2 are SEHNR and FQNEAQ (reference sequence). The CDR3 spells CASSTPPHEQYF. CDR3 sequence (DNA): TGTGCCAGCAGTACCCCCCCCCACGAGCAGTACTTC.

The rearrangement joins TRBV11-2 to TRBJ1-5; TRBD1 is a possible D gene (5 bases). Trimming stripped 7 bases from V and 2 bases from J, with 27 bases between. Germline V gene data show CDR1 as SGHAT and CDR2 as FQNNGV. The CDR3 loop spans 19 amino acids. Written as DNA, the CDR3 is TGTGCCAGCATAACCTACTCCCGTGAGCACTCGACAGGCAATCAGCCCCAGCATTTT. Translated, it gives CASITYSREHSTGNQPQHF.

V gene TRBV9 combines with J gene TRBJ2-7; 7 nucleotides match TRBD1. Germline V gene data show CDR1 as SGDLS and CDR2 as YYNGEE. This CDR3 spans 14 amino acids. The V segment lost 3 bases and the J segment 3 bases; nucleotides outside the gene matches: 6. CDR3 protein: CASSEGQAYYEQYF. Written as DNA, the CDR3 is TGTGCCAGCAGCGAAGGACAGGCATACTACGAGCAGTACTTC.

This clonotype has only a few counts. The V and J genes are TRBV7-2 and TRBJ2-7; no clear D. Trimming took 3 bases from V and 9 from J, leaving 12 bases between them. Germline V gene sequence: CDR1 SGHTA, CDR2 FQGNSA. This CDR3 comprises 12 residues. DNA of the CDR3: TGTGCCAGCAGCTTGAACCCGTTACGGCAGTACTTC. It is translated as CASSLNPLRQYF.

This clonotype came up a few times. The chain recombines TRBV7-8 with TRBJ2-1, with D possibly matching TRBD2 (6 bases). Between the trimmed V and J ends, which lost 7 bases and 0 bases, there was a span of 10 bases. The germline gives CDR1 SGHVS, CDR2 FQNEAQ. The CDR3 covers 14 residues. The CDR3 protein is CASIRGSSYNEQFF. CDR3 bases: TGTGCCAGCATCCGGGGGAGCTCCTACAATGAGCAGTTCTTC. The whole variable domain, filled in from reference TRBV7-8 and TRBJ2-1, reads GAGVSQSPRYKVAKRGQDVALRCDPISGHVSLFWYQQALGQGPEFLTYFQNEAQLDKSGLPSDRFFAERPEGSVSTLKIQRTQQEDSAVYLCASIRGSSYNEQFFGPGTRLTVL.

This clonotype has more than one count but fewer than ten. This chain connects TRBV7-8 to TRBJ2-1; 10 bases line up with TRBD2. Per germline, CDR1 SGHVS and CDR2 FQNEAQ. With 5 bases clipped from V and 7 bases from J, the junction kept 20 bases outside the gene matches. The CDR3 consists of 19 residues. CDR3 nucleotides: TGTGCCAGCAGCCTACCGGGGTATAAAGTAGCGGGAGGTGGTAATGAGCAGTTCTTC. Amino acid sequence: CASSLPGYKVAGGGNEQFF.

In this sample, this clonotype turned up a few times. J is TRBJ1-2 and V is TRBV7-9, with D possibly TRBD1 on 5 matching bases. The CDR3 is 14 residues long. Between the trimmed V and J ends, which lost 7 bases and 6 bases, there was a span of 18 bases. CDR1 is SEHNR, CDR2 FQNEAQ, per germline (reference sequence). In DNA form, the CDR3 reads TGTGCCAGCACCCGGGCAGGGAGTTTGGATGGCTACACCTTC. Its protein product is CASTRAGSLDGYTF.

Ten or more counts support this clonotype. The chain has TRBV7-2 and TRBJ2-3; TRBD1 might be the D (5 bases). The length of the CDR3 is 13 residues. The V gene's germline CDR1 is SGHTA and CDR2 FQGNSA. Trimming stripped 1 base from V and 8 bases from J, with 10 bases between. This chain's CDR3 is CASSLVGQGTQYF. CDR3 sequence (DNA): TGTGCCAGCAGCTTAGTGGGGCAGGGTACGCAGTATTTT.

V is TRBV5-1 and J is TRBJ2-5, with TRBD2 matching 10 bases. Germline values: CDR1 SGHRS, CDR2 YFSETQ. CDR3 length equals 15 residues. The junction had 5 bases not matched to a gene; V was cut back by 3 bases and J by 3 bases. CDR3 nucleotides: TGCGCCAGCAGCTCCGGACTAGCGGTGGAAGAGACCCAGTACTTC. Its translation is CASSSGLAVEETQYF.

The gene calls are TRBV7-8 and TRBJ1-2; D unclear. Trimming shortened V by 4 bases and J by 0 bases, and 18 bases separated the two germline ends. The V gene's germline CDR1 is SGHVS and CDR2 FQNEAQ. The CDR3 has 17 amino acids. Here the CDR3 DNA reads TGTGCCAGCAGCTCGAACCGGCGCGATCCCACTAACTATGGCTACACCTTC. Its translation is CASSSNRRDPTNYGYTF.

This clonotype was detected only a few times. This chain joins TRBV6-8 and TRBJ1-1, with 7 positions matching TRBD1. V shed 5 bases and J 1 base; nucleotides not matched to a gene: 4. The V gene's germline CDR1 is MNHGY and CDR2 SAAAGT. This CDR3 spans 14 amino acids. CDR3 protein: CASSLRDRNTEAFF. The CDR3 DNA sequence: TGTGCCAGCAGTCTCCGGGACAGGAACACTGAAGCTTTCTTT.

This clonotype was recorded a few times. The CDR3 loop is CASSPQLSGNTIYF. The DNA of the CDR3 is TGTGCCAGCAGCCCCCAGCTCTCTGGAAACACCATATATTTT. The genes are TRBV7-2 and TRBJ1-3; D unclear. The CDR3 totals 14 residues. Germline V lookup: CDR1 SGHTA, CDR2 FQGNSA. The V gene lost 5 bases and the J gene lost 0 bases, with 8 bases spanning the gap.

This clonotype has a handful of counts. This chain uses TRBV28 with TRBJ1-5, with D perhaps TRBD1 (5 bases). CDR3 length equals 15 residues. The V end lost 10 bases, the J end lost 3 bases, and 19 bases lay between the germline ends. The V gene's germline CDR1 is MDHEN and CDR2 SYDVKM. The CDR3 DNA follows: TGTGCCACCTACCACTTTTGGGGCGCCAATCAGCCCCAGCATTTT. Translation gives CATYHFWGANQPQHF.

This clonotype has ten or more counts. This rearrangement joins TRBV7-2 to TRBJ2-3; D is perhaps TRBD1 (6 bases). CDR3 size: 14 residues. With 7 bases removed from V and 4 bases from J, the gap between germline ends came to 15 bases. Germline V CDR1 and CDR2: SGHTA, FQGNSA. CDR3 sequence: CASTPRWGPDTQYF. CDR3 nucleotides: TGTGCCAGCACCCCGAGATGGGGGCCAGATACGCAGTATTTT.

This clonotype was seen a handful of times. V gene TRBV7-6 combines with J gene TRBJ2-1; D perhaps matches TRBD2 (6 bases). The CDR3 totals 16 residues. Germline CDR1 is SGHVS and CDR2 is FNYEAQ. Trimming pared 4 bases from V and 4 bases from J, leaving 17 bases between. The DNA for the CDR3 is TGTGCCAGCAGCTATGGGGTACTAGCAGAATACAATGAGCAGTTCTTC. As protein: CASSYGVLAEYNEQFF.

Note on this clonotype: A much larger clone is a single base away; this may be a read error. V usage is TRBV5-5 and J usage is TRBJ2-5; D call uncertain. Germline values: CDR1 SGHKS, CDR2 YYEKEE (reference sequence). The CDR3 totals 12 residues. V lost 1 base to trimming and J lost 3 bases, with 4 bases between them. CDR3 loop: CASSLSEETQYF. The CDR3 bases are TGTGCCAGCAGCTTGTCCGAAGAGACCCAGTACTTC.

The chain joins TRBV4-3 to TRBJ1-1; D uncertain. Trimming stripped 3 bases from V and 3 bases from J, with 14 bases between. This CDR3 has 15 residues. Germline loops: CDR1 LGHNA, CDR2 YSLEER. CDR3 sequence: CASSQVLGRDTEAFF. The CDR3, as DNA: TGCGCCAGCAGCCAGGTCTTGGGGAGAGACACTGAAGCTTTCTTT.

This clonotype was observed many times. CDR3 protein: CASSLVGTSSAGGLGTQYF. The CDR3 region has the DNA TGTGCCAGCAGCCTGGTGGGGACTTCGTCAGCGGGAGGGCTCGGGACCCAGTACTTC. V is TRBV7-2 and J is TRBJ2-5; 10 positions match TRBD2. The junction had 22 bases not matched to a gene; V was cut back by 5 bases and J by 7 bases. Germline V CDR1 and CDR2: SGHTA, FQGNSA. The CDR3 is made up of 19 amino acids.

The J gene is TRBJ2-7, the V gene TRBV28, with a possible D match to TRBD1 (5 bases). Per germline, CDR1 MDHEN and CDR2 SYDVKM. This CDR3 comprises 16 residues. Trimming removed 3 bases from V and 2 bases from J, with 17 bases in between. Here the CDR3 reads CASSLRLGQWPYEQYF. The DNA for the CDR3 is TGTGCCAGCAGTTTGCGTCTGGGGCAGTGGCCCTACGAGCAGTACTTC. The variable domain in full, completed from reference TRBV28 and TRBJ2-7, reads DVKVTQSSRYLVKRTGEKVFLECVQDMDHENMFWYRQDPGLGLRLIYFSYDVKMKEKGDIPEGYSVSREKKERFSLILESASTNQTSMYLCASSLRLGQWPYEQYFGPGTRLTVT.